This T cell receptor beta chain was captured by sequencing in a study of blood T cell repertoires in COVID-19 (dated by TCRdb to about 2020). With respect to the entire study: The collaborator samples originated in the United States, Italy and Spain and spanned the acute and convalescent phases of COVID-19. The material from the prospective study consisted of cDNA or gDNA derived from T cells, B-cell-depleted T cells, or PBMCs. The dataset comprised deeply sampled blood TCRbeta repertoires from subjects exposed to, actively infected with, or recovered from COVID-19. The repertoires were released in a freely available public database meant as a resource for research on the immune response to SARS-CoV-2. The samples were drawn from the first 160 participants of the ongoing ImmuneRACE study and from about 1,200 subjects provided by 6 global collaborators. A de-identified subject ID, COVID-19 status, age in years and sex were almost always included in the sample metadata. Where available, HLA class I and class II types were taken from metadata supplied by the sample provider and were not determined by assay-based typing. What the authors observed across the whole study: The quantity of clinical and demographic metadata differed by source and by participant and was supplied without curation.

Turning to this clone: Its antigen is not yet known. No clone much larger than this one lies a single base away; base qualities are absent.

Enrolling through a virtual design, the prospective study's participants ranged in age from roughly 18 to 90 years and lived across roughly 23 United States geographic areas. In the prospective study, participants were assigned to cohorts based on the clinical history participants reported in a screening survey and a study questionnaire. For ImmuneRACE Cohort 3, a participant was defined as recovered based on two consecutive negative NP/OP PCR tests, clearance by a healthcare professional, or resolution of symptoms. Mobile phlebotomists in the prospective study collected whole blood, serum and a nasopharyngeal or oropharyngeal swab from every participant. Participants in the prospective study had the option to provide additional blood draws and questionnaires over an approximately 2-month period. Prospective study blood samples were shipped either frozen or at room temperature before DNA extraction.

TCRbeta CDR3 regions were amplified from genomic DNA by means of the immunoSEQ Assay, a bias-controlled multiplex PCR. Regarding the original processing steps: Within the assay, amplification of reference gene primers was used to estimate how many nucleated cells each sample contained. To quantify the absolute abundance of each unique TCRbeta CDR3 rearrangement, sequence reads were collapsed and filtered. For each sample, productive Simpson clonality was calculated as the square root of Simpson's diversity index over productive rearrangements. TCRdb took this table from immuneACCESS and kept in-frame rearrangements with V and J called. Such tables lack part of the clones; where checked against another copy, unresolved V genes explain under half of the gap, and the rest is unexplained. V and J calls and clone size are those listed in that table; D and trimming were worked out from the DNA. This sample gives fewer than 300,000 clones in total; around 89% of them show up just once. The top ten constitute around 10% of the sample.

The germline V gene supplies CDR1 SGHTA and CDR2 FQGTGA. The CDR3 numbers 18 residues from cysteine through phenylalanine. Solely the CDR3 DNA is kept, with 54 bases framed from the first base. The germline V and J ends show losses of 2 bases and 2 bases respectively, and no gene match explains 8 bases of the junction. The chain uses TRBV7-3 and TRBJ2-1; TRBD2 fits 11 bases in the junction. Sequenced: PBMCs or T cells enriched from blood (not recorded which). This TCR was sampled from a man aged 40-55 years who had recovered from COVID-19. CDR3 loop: CASSLYPRLAGPYNEQFF. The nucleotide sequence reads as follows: TGTGCCAGCAGCTTATACCCCAGACTAGCGGGACCCTACAATGAGCAGTTCTTC.